There are many counts of the clone carrying this T cell receptor (beta chain). What it binds is not known. Cells are PBMCs isolated from more than 8.5 ml of fresh blood. Researchers amplified the TCR beta CDR3 regions from RNA transcripts. The HTBI primer set drove a first-round RT-PCR of the TCR CDR3. Via MiXCR, TCRdb re-called the multiplex PCR reads, giving one row per CDR3 protein. The sample shows a few hundred thousand distinct CDR3 sequences, about 18% of them seen only once. This record belongs to a study of T cells in Graves' hyperthyroidism and ophthalmopathy. The V end was cut by 7 bases, the J end by 2 bases, with 14 bases between. Germline V gives CDR1 SGHVS, CDR2 FQNEAQ. This CDR3 is 14 amino acids long. Study outcomes and limitations: Researchers report that a 13 V-J model separated ophthalmopathy from stable hyperthyroidism.

The sequence was collected from a woman in her sixties or seventies with Graves' ophthalmopathy. The chain has TRBV7-8 and TRBJ2-5; D not resolved. Sequencing was carried out using blood. CDR3 bases: TGTGCCAGCAAAAATAGGAATACACAAGAGACCCAGTACTTC. Translating gives CASKNRNTQETQYF.